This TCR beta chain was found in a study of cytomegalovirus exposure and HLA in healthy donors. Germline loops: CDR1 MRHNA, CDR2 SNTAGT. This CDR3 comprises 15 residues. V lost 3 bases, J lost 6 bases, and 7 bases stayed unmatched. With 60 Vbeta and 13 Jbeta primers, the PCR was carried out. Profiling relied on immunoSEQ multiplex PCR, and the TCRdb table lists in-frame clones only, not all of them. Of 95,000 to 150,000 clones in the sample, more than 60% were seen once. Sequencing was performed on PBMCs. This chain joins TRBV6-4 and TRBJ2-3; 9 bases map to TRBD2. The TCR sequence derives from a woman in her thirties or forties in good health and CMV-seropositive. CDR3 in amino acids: CASSEGLASLDTQYF. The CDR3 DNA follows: TGTGCCAGCAGTGAGGGACTAGCTAGCTTGGATACGCAGTATTTT.